This TCR beta chain was identified in a study of cytomegalovirus exposure and HLA in healthy donors. The PCR made use of 60 Vbeta and 13 Jbeta primers. Sequencing was performed with immunoSEQ multiplex PCR; in TCRdb, only in-frame clones are kept and a portion is missing. The profile shows about 140,000 clones, 82% of them singletons. V shed 4 bases and J 0 bases; nucleotides not matched to a gene: 3. From germline, CDR1 is MNHEY and CDR2 SVGAGI. This CDR3 spans 15 amino acids. This clone appeared a single time. The receptor was isolated from a male donor in good health and CMV-seronegative. Input material: PBMCs. The chain has TRBV6-5 and TRBJ2-7; 10 positions match TRBD1. CDR3 coding DNA: TGTGCCAGCAGTTCGTGGACAGGGGGCTCCTACGAGCAGTACTTC. Protein product: CASSSWTGGSYEQYF.